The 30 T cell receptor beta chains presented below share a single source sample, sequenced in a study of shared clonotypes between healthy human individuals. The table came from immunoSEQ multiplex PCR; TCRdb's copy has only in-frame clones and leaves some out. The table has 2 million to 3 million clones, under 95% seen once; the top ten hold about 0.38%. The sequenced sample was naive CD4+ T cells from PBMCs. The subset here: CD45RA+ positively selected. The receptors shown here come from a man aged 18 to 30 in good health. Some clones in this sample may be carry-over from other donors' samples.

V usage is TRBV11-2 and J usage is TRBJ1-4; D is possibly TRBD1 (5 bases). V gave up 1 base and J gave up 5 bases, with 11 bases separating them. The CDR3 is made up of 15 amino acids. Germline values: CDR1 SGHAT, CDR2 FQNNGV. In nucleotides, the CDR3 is TGTGCCAGCAGCTTAGTTACGGGACGCAATGAAAAACTGTTTTTT. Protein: CASSLVTGRNEKLFF.

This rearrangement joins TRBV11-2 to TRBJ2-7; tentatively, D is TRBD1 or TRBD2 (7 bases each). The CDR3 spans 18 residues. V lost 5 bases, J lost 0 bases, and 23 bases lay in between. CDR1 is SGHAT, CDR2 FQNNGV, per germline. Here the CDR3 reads CASSPLFWGQRDSYEQYF. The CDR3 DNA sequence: TGTGCCAGCAGCCCGCTCTTCTGGGGACAGCGGGACTCCTACGAGCAGTACTTC. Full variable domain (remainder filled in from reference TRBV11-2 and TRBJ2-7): EAGVAQSPRYKIIEKRQSVAFWCNPISGHATLYWYQQILGQGPKLLIQFQNNGVVDDSQLPKDRFSAERLKGVDSTLKIQPAKLEDSAVYLCASSPLFWGQRDSYEQYFGPGTRLTVT.

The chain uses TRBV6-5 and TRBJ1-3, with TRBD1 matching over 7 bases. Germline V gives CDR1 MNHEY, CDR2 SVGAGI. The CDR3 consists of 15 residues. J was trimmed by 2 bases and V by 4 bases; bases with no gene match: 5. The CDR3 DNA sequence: TGTGCCAGCAGTTCGACAGGGATTACTGGAAACACCATATATTTT. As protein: CASSSTGITGNTIYF.

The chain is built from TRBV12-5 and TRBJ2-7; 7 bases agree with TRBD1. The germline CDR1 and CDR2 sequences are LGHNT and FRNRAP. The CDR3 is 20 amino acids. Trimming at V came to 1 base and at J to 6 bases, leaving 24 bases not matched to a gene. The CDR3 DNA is TGTGCTAGTGGTTTGGCCCTAAAAAACACGACAGGGTTACTTCCCTGCGAGCAGTACTTC. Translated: CASGLALKNTTGLLPCEQYF.

The CDR3 spells CASSLLGTTGNEQFF. The CDR3, as DNA: TGCGCCAGCAGCTTACTAGGGACTACAGGCAATGAGCAGTTCTTC. This sequence joins TRBV5-1 and TRBJ2-1; 7 positions match TRBD2. Germline CDR1 is SGHRS and CDR2 is YFSETQ. The ends lost 2 bases at V and 6 bases at J; junction bases unmatched: 8. The CDR3 is 15 residues long.

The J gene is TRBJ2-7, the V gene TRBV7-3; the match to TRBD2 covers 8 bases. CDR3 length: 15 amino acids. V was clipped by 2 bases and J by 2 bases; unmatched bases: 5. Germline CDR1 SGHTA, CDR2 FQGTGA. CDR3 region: CASSLWVAGPYEQYF. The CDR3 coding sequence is TGTGCCAGCAGCTTATGGGTAGCGGGACCCTACGAGCAGTACTTC.

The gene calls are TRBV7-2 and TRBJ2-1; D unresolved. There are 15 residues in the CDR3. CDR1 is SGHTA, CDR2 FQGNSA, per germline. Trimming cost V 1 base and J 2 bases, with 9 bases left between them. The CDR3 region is CASSLVRSAYNEQFF. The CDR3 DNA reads TGTGCCAGCAGCTTAGTAAGGAGTGCCTACAATGAGCAGTTCTTC.

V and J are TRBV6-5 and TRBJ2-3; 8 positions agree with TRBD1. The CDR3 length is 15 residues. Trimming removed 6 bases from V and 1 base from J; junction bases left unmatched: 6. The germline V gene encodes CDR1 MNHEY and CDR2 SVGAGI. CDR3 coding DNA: TGTGCCAGCAGGAGACAGGGGCTAGGCACAGATACGCAGTATTTT. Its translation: CASRRQGLGTDTQYF.

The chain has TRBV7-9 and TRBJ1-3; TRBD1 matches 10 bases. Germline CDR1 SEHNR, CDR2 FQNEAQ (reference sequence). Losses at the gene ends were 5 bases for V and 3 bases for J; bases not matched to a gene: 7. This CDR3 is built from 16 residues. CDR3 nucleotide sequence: TGTGCCAGCAGCCCGGCCGGGACAGGGGTTGGAAACACCATATATTTT. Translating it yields CASSPAGTGVGNTIYF.

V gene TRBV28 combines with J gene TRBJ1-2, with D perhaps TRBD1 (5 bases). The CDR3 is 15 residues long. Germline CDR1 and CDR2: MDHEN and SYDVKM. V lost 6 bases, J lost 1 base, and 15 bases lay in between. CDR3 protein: CASSPAGAYNYGYTF. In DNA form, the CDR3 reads TGTGCCAGCAGCCCGGCCGGGGCCTATAACTATGGCTACACCTTC.

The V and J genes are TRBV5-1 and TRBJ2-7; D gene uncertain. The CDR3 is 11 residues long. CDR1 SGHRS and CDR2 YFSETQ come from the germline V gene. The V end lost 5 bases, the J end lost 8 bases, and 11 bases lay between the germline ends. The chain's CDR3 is CASRDGLQQYF. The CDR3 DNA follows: TGCGCCAGCAGAGACGGCCTTCAGCAGTACTTC.

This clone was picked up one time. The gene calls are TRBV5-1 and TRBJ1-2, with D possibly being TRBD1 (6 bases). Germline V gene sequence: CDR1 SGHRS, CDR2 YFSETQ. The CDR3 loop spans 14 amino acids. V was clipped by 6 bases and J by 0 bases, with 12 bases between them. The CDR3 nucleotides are TGCGCCAGCACCTACGACAGGTCTAACTATGGCTACACCTTC. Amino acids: CASTYDRSNYGYTF.

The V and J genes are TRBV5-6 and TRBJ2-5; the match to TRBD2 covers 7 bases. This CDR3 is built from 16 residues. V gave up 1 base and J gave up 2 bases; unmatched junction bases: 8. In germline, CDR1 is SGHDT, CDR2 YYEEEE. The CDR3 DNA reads TGTGCCAGCAGCTTGTTGGGCGGGGGAAGGCAAGAGACCCAGTACTTC. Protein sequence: CASSLLGGGRQETQYF.

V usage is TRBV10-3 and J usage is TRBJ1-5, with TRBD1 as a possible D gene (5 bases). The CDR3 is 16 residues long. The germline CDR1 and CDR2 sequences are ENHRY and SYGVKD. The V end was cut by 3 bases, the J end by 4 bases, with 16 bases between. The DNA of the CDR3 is TGTGCCATCAGTGACACCAGGTTGGGGGGAAATCAGCCCCAGCATTTT. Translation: CAISDTRLGGNQPQHF.

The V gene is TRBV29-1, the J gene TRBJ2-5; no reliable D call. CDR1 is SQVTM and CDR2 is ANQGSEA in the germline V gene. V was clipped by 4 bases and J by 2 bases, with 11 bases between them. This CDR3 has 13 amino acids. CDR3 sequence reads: CSVVVYFQETQYF. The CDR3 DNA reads TGCAGCGTTGTCGTCTACTTTCAAGAGACCCAGTACTTC.

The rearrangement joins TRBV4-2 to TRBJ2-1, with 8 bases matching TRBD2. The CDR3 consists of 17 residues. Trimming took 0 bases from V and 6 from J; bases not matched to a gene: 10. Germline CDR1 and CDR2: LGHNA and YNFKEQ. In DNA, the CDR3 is TGTGCCAGCAGCCAAGAAGGGCGGGGACTAGGGGTCAATGAGCAGTTCTTC. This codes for CASSQEGRGLGVNEQFF.

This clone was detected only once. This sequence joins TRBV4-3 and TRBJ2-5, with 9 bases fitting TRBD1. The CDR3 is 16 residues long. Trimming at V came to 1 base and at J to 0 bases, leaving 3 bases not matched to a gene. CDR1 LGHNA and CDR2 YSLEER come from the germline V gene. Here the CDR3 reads CASSQVGQGYQETQYF. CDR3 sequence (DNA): TGCGCCAGCAGCCAAGTGGGACAGGGTTACCAAGAGACCCAGTACTTC.

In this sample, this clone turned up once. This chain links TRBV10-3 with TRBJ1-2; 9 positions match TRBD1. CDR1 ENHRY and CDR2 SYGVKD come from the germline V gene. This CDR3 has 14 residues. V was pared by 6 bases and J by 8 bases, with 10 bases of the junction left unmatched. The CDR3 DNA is TGTGCCATCAGCGGGGACAGGGACGGGGGAGGCTACACCTTC. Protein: CAISGDRDGGGYTF.

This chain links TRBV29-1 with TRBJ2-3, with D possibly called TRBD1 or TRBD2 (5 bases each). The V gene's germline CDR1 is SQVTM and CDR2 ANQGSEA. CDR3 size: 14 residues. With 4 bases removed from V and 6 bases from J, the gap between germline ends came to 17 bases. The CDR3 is CSVAEGWVEDTQYF. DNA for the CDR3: TGCAGCGTTGCCGAGGGGTGGGTTGAGGATACGCAGTATTTT.

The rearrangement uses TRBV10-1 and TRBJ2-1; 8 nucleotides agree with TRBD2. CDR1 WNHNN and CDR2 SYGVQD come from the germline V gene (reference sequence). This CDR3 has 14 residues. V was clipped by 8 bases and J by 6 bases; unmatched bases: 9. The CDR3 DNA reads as TGCGCCAGCGCTCAAGCGGGAGATGCCAATGAGCAGTTCTTC. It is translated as CASAQAGDANEQFF.

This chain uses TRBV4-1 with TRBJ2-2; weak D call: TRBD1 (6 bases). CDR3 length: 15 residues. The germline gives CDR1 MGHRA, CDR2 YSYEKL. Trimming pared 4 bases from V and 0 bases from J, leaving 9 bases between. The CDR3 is CASSLGQTNTGELFF. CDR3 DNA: TGCGCCAGCAGCCTAGGACAGACGAACACCGGGGAGCTGTTTTTT.

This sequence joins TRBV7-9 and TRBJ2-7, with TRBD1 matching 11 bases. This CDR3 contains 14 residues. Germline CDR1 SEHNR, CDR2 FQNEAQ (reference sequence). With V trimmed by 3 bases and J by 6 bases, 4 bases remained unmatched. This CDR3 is CASSFSGTGGEQYF. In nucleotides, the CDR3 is TGTGCCAGCAGCTTCTCCGGGACAGGGGGCGAGCAGTACTTC.

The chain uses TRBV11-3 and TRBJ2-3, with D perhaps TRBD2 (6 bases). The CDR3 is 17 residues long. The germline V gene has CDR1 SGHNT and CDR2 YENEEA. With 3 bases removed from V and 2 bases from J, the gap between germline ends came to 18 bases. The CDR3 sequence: CASSFRTSKRATDTQYF. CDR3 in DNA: TGTGCCAGCAGCTTCCGGACCAGCAAGCGGGCCACAGATACGCAGTATTTT.

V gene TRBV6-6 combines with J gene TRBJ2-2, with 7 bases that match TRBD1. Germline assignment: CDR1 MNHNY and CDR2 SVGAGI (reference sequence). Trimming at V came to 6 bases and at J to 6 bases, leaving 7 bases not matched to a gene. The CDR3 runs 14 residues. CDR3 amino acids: CASSDRVTSGELFF. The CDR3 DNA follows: TGTGCCAGCAGCGACAGGGTAACGTCCGGGGAGCTGTTTTTT.

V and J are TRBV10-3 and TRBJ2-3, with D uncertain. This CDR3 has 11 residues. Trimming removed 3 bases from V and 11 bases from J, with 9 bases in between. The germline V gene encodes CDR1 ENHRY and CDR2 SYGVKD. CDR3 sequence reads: CAISDGFGQYF. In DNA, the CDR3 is TGTGCCATCAGTGATGGGTTCGGGCAGTATTTT.

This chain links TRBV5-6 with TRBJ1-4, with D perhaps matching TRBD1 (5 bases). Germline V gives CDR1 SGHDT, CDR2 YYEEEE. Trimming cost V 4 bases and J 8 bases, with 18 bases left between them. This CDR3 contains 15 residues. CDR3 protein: CASSRKSPGREKLFF. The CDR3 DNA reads TGTGCCAGCAGCCGAAAATCCCCGGGACGAGAAAAACTGTTTTTT.

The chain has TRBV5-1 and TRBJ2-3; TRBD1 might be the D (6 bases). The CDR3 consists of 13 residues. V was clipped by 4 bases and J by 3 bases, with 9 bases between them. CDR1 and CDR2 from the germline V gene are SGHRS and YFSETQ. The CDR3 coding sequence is TGCGCCAGCAGCAACGACAGGACAGATACGCAGTATTTT. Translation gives CASSNDRTDTQYF.

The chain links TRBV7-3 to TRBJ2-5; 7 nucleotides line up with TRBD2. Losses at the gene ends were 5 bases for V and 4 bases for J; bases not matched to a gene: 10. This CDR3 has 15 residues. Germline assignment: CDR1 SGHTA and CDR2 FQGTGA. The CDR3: CASSPSGVAGETQYF. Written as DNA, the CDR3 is TGTGCCAGCAGCCCGTCGGGGGTAGCGGGAGAGACCCAGTACTTC.

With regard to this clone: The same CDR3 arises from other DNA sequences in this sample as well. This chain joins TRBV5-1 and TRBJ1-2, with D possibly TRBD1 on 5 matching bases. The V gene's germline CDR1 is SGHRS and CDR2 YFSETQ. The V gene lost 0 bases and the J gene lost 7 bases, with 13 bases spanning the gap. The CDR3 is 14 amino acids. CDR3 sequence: CASSLAGQGGGYTF. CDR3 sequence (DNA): TGCGCCAGCAGCTTGGCCGGGCAGGGTGGTGGCTACACCTTC.

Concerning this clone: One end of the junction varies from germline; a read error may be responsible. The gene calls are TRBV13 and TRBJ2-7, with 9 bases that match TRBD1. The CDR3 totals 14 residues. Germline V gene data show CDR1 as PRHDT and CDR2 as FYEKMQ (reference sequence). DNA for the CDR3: TGTGCCAGCAGCTTAGGGGGGCCAGGTAGGACAGGGGACTTC. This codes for CASSLGGPGRTGDF.